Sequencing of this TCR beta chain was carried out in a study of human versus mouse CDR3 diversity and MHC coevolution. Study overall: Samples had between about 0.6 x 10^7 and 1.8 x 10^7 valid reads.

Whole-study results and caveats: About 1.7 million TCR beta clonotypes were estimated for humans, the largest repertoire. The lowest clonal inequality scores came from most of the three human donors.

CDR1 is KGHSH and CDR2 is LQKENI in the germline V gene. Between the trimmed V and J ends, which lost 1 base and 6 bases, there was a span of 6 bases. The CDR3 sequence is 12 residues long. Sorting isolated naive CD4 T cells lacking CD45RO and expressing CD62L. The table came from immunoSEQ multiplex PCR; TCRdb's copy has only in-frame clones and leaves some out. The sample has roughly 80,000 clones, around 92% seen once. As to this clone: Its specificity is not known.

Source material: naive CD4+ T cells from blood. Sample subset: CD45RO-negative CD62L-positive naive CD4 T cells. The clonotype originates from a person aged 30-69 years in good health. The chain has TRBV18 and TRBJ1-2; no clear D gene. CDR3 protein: CASSPLKNGYTF. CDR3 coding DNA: TGTGCCAGCTCACCACTCAAAAATGGCTACACCTTC.